The T cell receptor (beta chain) described here comes from a study of cytomegalovirus exposure and HLA in healthy donors. The V gene's germline CDR1 is LGHNA and CDR2 YSLEER. The germline V and J ends were trimmed by 2 bases and 0 bases, with 15 bases remaining between them. The CDR3 contains 17 residues. Primers for the PCR totalled 60 Vbeta and 13 Jbeta. Data came from immunoSEQ multiplex PCR; TCRdb stores just in-frame clones and leaves some out. The table has under 200,000 clones, about 62% seen once. V is TRBV4-3 and J is TRBJ2-3, with a weak D call TRBD2 (7 bases). The receptor was isolated from a man aged 35 to 55 in good health and CMV-seronegative. Sequencing used PBMCs. CDR3 nucleotide sequence: TGCGCCAGCAGCCAACGAAGGGGGGGGGATAGCACAGATACGCAGTATTTT. This translates into CASSQRRGGDSTDTQYF.